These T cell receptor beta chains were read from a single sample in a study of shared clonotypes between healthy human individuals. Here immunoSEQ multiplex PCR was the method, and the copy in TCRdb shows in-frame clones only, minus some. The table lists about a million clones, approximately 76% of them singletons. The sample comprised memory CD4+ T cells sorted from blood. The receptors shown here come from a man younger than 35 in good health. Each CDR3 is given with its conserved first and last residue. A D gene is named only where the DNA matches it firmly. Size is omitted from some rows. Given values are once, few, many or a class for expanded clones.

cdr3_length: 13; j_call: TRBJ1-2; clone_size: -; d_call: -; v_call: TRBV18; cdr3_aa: CASTKTGPYGYTF; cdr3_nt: TGTGCCAGCACTAAGACGGGGCCCTATGGCTACACCTTC
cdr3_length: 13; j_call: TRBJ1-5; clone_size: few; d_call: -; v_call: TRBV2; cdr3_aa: CASRIQGNQPQHF; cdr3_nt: TGTGCCAGCAGAATACAGGGAAATCAGCCCCAGCATTTT
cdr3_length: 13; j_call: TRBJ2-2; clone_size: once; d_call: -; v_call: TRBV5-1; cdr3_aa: CASSLDATGELFF; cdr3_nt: TGCGCCAGCAGCTTGGACGCTACCGGGGAGCTGTTTTTT
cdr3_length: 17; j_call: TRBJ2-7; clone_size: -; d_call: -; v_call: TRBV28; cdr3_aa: CASSLVVGWRSSYEQYF; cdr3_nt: TGTGCCAGCAGTTTGGTTGTTGGTTGGAGGAGCTCCTACGAGCAGTACTTC
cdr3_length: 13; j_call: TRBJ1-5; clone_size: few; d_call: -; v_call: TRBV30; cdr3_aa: CAWSTSGVQPQHF; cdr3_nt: TGTGCCTGGAGTACGTCAGGGGTACAGCCCCAGCATTTT
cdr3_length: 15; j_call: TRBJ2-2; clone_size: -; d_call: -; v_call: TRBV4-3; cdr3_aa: CASSHIQKGTGELFF; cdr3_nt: TGCGCCAGCAGCCATATTCAGAAGGGTACCGGGGAGCTGTTTTTT
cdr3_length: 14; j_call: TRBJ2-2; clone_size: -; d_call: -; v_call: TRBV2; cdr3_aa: CASSDRVNTGELFF; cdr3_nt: TGTGCCAGCAGTGATAGAGTCAACACCGGGGAGCTGTTTTTT
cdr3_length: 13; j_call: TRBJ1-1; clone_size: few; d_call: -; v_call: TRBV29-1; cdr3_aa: CSVSPRGNTEAFF; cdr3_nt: TGCAGCGTTAGCCCTAGGGGGAACACTGAAGCTTTCTTT
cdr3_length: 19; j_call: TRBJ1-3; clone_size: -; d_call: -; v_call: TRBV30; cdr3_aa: CAWSGPRTQVGGFGNTIYF; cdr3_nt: TGTGCCTGGAGTGGCCCTAGAACGCAGGTCGGGGGGTTTGGAAACACCATATATTTT
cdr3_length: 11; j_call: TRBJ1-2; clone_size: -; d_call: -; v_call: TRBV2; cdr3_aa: CASSEALGYTF; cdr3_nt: TGTGCCAGCAGTGAAGCGCTTGGCTACACCTTC
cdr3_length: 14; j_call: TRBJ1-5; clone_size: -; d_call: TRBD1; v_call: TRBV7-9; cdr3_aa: CASSRTGVNQPQHF; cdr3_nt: TGTGCCAGCAGCCGGACAGGAGTCAATCAGCCCCAGCATTTT
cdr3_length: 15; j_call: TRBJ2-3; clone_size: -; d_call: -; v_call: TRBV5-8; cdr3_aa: CASNRGGAHTDTQYF; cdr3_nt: TGTGCCAGCAACCGAGGGGGGGCCCACACAGATACGCAGTATTTT
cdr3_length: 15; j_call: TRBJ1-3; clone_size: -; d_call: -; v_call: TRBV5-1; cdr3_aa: CASSSDRPSGNTIYF; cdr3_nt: TGCGCCAGCAGCTCCGACAGACCCTCTGGAAACACCATATATTTT
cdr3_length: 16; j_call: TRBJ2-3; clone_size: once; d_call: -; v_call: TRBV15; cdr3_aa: CATSRGRGSSTDTQYF; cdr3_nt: TGTGCCACCAGCAGAGGGAGGGGCAGCTCCACAGATACGCAGTATTTT
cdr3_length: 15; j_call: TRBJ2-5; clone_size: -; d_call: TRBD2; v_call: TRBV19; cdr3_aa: CASSAGGASWETQYF; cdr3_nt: TGTGCCAGTAGCGCGGGGGGGGCCTCTTGGGAGACCCAGTACTTC
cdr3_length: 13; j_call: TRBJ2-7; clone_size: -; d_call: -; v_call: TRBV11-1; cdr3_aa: CASSLGYRESQYF; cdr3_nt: TGTGCCAGCAGCTTAGGGTATAGGGAATCGCAGTACTTC
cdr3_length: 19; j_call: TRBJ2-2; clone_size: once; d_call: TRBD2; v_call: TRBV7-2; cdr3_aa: CASSLTGGLAGVGGAWLFF; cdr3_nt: TGTGCCAGCAGCTTGACAGGGGGACTAGCGGGAGTGGGAGGCGCGTGGCTGTTTTTT
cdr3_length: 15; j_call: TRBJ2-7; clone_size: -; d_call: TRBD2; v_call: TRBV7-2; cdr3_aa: CASSLRAGGYNEQYF; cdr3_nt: TGTGCCAGCAGCTTACGAGCGGGAGGTTATAACGAGCAGTACTTC
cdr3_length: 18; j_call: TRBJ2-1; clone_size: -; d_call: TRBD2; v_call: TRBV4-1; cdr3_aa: CASSQVGRGSLSYNEQFF; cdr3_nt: TGCGCCAGCAGCCAAGTGGGGCGCGGGAGTCTTTCCTACAATGAGCAGTTCTTC
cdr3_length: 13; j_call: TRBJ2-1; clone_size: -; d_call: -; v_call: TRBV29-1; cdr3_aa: CSAGGLSYNEQFF; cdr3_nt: TGCAGCGCCGGAGGACTCTCCTACAATGAGCAGTTCTTC
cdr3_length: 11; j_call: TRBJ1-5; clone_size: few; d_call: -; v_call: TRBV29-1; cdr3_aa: CSVEVGGLQHF; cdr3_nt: TGCAGCGTTGAAGTTGGGGGGCTCCAGCATTTT
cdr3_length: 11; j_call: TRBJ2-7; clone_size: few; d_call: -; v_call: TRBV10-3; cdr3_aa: CAISDRAEQYF; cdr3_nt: TGTGCCATCAGTGACAGGGCCGAGCAGTACTTC
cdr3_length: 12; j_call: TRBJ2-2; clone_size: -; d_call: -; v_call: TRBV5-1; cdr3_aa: CASSLTTGELFF; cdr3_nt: TGCGCCAGCAGCTTAACCACCGGGGAGCTGTTTTTT
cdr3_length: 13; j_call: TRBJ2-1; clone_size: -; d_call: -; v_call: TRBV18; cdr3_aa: CASSPQGSYEQFF; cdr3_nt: TGTGCCAGCTCACCACAAGGCAGCTATGAGCAGTTCTTC
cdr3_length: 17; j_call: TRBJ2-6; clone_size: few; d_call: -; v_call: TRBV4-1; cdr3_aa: CASSQDGNVAGANVLTF; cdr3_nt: TGCGCCAGCAGCCAAGACGGGAATGTTGCTGGGGCCAACGTCCTGACTTTC
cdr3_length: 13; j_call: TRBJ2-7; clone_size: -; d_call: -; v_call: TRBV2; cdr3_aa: CASSEPARYEQYF; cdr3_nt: TGTGCCAGCAGTGAACCCGCCAGATACGAGCAGTACTTC
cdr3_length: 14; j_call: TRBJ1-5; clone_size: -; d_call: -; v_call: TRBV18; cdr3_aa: CASSSTEGNQPQHF; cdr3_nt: TGTGCCAGCTCATCGACAGAGGGCAATCAGCCCCAGCATTTT
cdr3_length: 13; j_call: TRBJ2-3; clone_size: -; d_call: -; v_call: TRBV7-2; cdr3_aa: CASSLEVIGTQYF; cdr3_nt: TGTGCCAGCAGCTTAGAAGTTATTGGTACGCAGTATTTT
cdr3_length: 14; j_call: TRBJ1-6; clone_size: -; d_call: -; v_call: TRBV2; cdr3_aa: CASSGKGLPSPLHF; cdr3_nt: TGTGCCAGCAGTGGGAAGGGGCTACCCTCACCCCTCCACTTT
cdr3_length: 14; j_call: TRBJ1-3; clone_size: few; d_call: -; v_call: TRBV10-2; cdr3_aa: CASSESGGGNTIYF; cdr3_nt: TGCGCCAGCAGTGAGTCCGGGGGGGGAAACACCATATATTTT
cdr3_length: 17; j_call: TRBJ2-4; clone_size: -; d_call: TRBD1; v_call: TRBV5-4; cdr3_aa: CASSSYQIQGNRNIQYF; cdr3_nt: TGTGCCAGCAGCTCGTATCAAATACAGGGGAACAGAAACATTCAGTACTTC
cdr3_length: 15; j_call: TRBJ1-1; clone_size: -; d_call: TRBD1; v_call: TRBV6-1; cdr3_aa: CASLRQGDMNTEAFF; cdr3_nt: TGTGCCAGCCTCCGACAGGGGGATATGAACACTGAAGCTTTCTTT
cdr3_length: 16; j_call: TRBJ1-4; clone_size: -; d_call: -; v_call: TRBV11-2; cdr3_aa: CASSLEGRWGNEKLFF; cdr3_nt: TGTGCCAGCAGCTTAGAGGGCAGGTGGGGTAATGAAAAACTGTTTTTT
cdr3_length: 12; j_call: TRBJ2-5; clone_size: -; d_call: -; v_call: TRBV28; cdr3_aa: CASESVGETQYF; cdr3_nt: TGTGCCAGCGAGAGCGTGGGAGAGACCCAGTACTTC
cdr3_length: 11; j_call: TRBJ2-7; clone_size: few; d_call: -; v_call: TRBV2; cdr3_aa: CASTRSYEQYF; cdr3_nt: TGTGCCAGCACAAGATCATACGAGCAGTACTTC
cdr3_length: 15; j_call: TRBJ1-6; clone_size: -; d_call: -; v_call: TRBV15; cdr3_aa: CATSRDQQGRTPLHF; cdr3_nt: TGTGCCACCAGCAGAGATCAACAGGGAAGGACACCCCTCCACTTT
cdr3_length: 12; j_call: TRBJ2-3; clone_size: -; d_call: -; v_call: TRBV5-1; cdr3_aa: CASSPTTDTQYF; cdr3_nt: TGCGCCAGCAGCCCGACCACAGATACGCAGTATTTT
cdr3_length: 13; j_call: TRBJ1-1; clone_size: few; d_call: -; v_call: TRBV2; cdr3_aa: CASSEGGRTEAFF; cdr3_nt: TGTGCCAGCAGTGAAGGAGGCCGCACTGAAGCTTTCTTT
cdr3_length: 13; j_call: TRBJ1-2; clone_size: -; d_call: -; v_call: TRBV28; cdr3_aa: CASSLRADYGYTF; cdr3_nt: TGTGCCAGCAGTTTACGGGCCGACTATGGCTACACCTTC
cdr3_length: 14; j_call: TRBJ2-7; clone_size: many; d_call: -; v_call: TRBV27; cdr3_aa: CASRDWMGEYEQYF; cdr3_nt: TGTGCCAGCAGAGACTGGATGGGGGAGTACGAGCAGTACTTC
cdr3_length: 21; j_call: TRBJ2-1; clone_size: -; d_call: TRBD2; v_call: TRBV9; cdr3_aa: CASSPRGSMGRGGPIYNEQFF; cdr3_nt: TGTGCCAGCAGCCCCAGAGGGAGCATGGGGAGGGGAGGGCCGATATACAATGAGCAGTTCTTC
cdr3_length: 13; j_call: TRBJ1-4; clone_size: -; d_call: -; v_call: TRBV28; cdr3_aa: CASRSSLNEKLFF; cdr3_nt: TGTGCCAGCAGAAGCAGCCTTAATGAAAAACTGTTTTTT
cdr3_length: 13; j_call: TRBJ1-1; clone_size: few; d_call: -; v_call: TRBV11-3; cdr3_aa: CASSFGENTEAFF; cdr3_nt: TGTGCCAGCAGCTTCGGTGAGAACACTGAAGCTTTCTTT
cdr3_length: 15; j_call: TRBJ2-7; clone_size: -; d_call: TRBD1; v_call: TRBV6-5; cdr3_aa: CASSYRDRGSYEQYF; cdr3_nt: TGTGCCAGCAGTTACAGGGACAGGGGTTCCTACGAGCAGTACTTC
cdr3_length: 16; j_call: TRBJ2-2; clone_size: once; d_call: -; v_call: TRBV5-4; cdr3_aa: CASTISAGANTGELFF; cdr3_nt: TGTGCCAGCACAATATCGGCGGGCGCGAACACCGGGGAGCTGTTTTTT
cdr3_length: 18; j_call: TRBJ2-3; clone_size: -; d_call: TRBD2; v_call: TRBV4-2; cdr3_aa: CASSQGIDPRLAGYTQYF; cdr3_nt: TGTGCCAGCAGCCAAGGGATAGACCCGCGACTAGCGGGGTATACGCAGTATTTT
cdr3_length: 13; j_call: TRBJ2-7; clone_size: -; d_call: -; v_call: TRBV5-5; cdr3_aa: CASSLSWGYEQYF; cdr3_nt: TGTGCCAGCAGCTTGTCGTGGGGGTACGAGCAGTACTTC
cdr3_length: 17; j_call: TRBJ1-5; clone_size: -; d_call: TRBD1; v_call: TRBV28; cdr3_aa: CASSPQGGTGGNQPQHF; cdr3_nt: TGTGCCAGCAGCCCTCAAGGTGGGACAGGGGGCAATCAGCCCCAGCATTTT
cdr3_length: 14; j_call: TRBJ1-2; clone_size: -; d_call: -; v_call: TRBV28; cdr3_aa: CASTVGGQVYGYTF; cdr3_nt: TGTGCCAGCACCGTCGGGGGGCAAGTCTATGGCTACACCTTC
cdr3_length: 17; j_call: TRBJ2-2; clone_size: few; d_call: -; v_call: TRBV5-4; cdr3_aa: CASTPLGGGQNTGELFF; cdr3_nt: TGTGCCAGCACCCCTCTGGGGGGGGGCCAGAACACCGGGGAGCTGTTTTTT
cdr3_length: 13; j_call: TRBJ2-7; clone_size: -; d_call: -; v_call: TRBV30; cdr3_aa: CAWKGAAVREQYF; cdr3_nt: TGTGCCTGGAAGGGCGCGGCTGTACGCGAGCAGTACTTC
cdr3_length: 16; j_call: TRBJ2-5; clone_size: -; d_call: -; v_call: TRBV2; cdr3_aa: CASSEFPIRESLTQYF; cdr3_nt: TGTGCCAGCAGTGAATTCCCCATCCGGGAGAGTCTGACCCAGTACTTC
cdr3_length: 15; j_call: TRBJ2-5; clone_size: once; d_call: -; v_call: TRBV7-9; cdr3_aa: CASSLALGPEETQYF; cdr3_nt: TGTGCCAGCAGCTTAGCGCTAGGACCGGAAGAGACCCAGTACTTC
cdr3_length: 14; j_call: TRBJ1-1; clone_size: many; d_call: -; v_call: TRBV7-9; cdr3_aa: CASSLGLPNTEAFF; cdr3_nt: TGTGCCAGCAGCTTGGGACTCCCGAACACTGAAGCTTTCTTT
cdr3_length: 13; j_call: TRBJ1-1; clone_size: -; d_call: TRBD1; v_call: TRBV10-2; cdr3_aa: CASTGGQYTEAFF; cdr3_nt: TGCGCCAGCACGGGGGGACAGTACACTGAAGCTTTCTTT